A selection of T cell receptor beta chains follows, all from one sample in a study of shared clonotypes between healthy human individuals. Libraries were prepared by immunoSEQ multiplex PCR; TCRdb keeps only in-frame clonotypes and omits some of them. The sample records over a million clones, 75% to 85% being singletons. The sequencing input was memory CD4+ T cells from PBMCs. These receptors came from a man aged 18 to 30 in good health. Some clones in this sample may be carry-over from other donors' samples. Both conserved end residues are part of each CDR3. D genes are given only for firm matches. Where a row states a size, it is once, few, many or the class of an expanded clone; other rows omit it.

D gene	V gene	J gene	clone size	CDR3 DNA	CDR3 protein
TRBD2	TRBV4-1	TRBJ2-1	NA	TGCGCCAGCAGCCAGCATCAACTAGCGGGAGATTCCTACAATGAGCAGTTCTTC	CASSQHQLAGDSYNEQFF
NA	TRBV18	TRBJ1-1	few	TGTGCCAGCTCATCGGGCAGTTGGAACACTGAAGCTTTCTTT	CASSSGSWNTEAFF
NA	TRBV2	TRBJ2-7	NA	TGTGCCAGCAGTCGGGACATTAACGAGCAGTACTTC	CASSRDINEQYF
NA	TRBV30	TRBJ1-2	NA	TGTGCCTGGAGTGAGATTCACTATGGCTACACCTTC	CAWSEIHYGYTF
NA	TRBV30	TRBJ2-5	NA	TGTGCCTGTGTACCCGGCCAAGAGACCCAGTACTTC	CACVPGQETQYF
NA	TRBV9	TRBJ1-1	once	TGTGCCAGCAGCGTACAGGGAACGAACACTGAAGCTTTCTTT	CASSVQGTNTEAFF
TRBD2	TRBV2	TRBJ2-7	NA	TGTGCCAGCAGTGCCGGGACTAGCGGGACTTACGAGCAGTACTTC	CASSAGTSGTYEQYF
TRBD1	TRBV5-1	TRBJ2-7	few	TGCGCCAGCAGCCTAACGGGACAGGAAGGGTACGAGCAGTACTTC	CASSLTGQEGYEQYF
NA	TRBV11-2	TRBJ2-5	once	TGTGCCAGCAGCTTACCCCTGGGAGAGACCCAGTACTTC	CASSLPLGETQYF
NA	TRBV19	TRBJ1-1	NA	TGTGCCAGTAGTATATTGGCAGACCTGAACACTGAAGCTTTCTTT	CASSILADLNTEAFF
TRBD1	TRBV4-1	TRBJ2-3	few	TGCGCCAGCAGGAGGGGGCTGGGCGGTATCACAGATACGCAGTATTTT	CASRRGLGGITDTQYF
TRBD1	TRBV4-2	TRBJ1-5	once	TGTGCCAGCAGCCAAGACTGGACAGGGGGCATTCTGGGGCCCCAGCATTTT	CASSQDWTGGILGPQHF
TRBD1	TRBV6-5	TRBJ1-4	NA	TGTGCCAGCAGTGGCAAGGACAGGGGAAAACTGTTTTTT	CASSGKDRGKLFF
TRBD1	TRBV27	TRBJ1-5	NA	TGTGCCAGCAGTTTAAATAGGGACAGACAGACGCCCCAGCATTTT	CASSLNRDRQTPQHF
TRBD2	TRBV5-1	TRBJ2-3	NA	TGCGCCAGCAGCCCCTTAGCGGGAGGTAGCGCAGATACGCAGTATTTT	CASSPLAGGSADTQYF